Listed here are 26 T cell receptor beta chains from one sample, sequenced in a study of molecular identifiers for immune sequencing clone quantification. TCRdb reprocessed the PCR reads with MiXCR, giving one entry per CDR3 protein. The sample has approximately 320,000 distinct CDR3 sequences; roughly 23% are singletons. Source material: naive CD8+ T cells from blood, with Jurkat cell RNA spiked in. The subset was: FACS-sorted CD8+CD4-CCR7+CD45RA+ naive T cells. These receptor sequences come from a human donor in good health. Some libraries in this study had Jurkat cell RNA spiked in.

This rearrangement joins TRBV2 to TRBJ2-7; D is undetermined. Trimming removed 0 bases from V and 5 bases from J, with 17 bases in between. In germline, CDR1 is SNHLY, CDR2 FYNNEI. The CDR3 runs to 16 residues. The CDR3 protein is CASSEAYSHYRDEQYF. The CDR3, as DNA: TGTGCCAGCAGTGAAGCGTATTCGCATTACAGAGACGAGCAGTACTTC.

This clonotype was detected once. A read error may be the cause here, since a much bigger clone is one base away. The conserved final phenylalanine or tryptophan is absent from the CDR3, which likely points to a read error. DNA for the CDR3: TGTGCCAGCAGTTACTCGGCGGCCCAAGAGACCCAGTACTCC. Encoded protein: CASSYSAAQETQYS. The genes are TRBV6-5 and TRBJ2-5, with unresolved D. CDR1 MNHEY and CDR2 SVGAGI come from the germline V gene. V dropped 0 bases and J dropped 1 base, with 6 bases sitting between them. The CDR3 loop spans 14 amino acids.

In its sample, this clonotype was seen a few times. This chain links TRBV6-1 with TRBJ2-7; 7 bases map to TRBD2. V trimming: 8 bases; J trimming: 1 base; junction bases outside the gene matches: 5. Germline V gene data show CDR1 as MNHNS and CDR2 as SASEGT. This CDR3 contains 13 residues. In DNA form, the CDR3 reads TGTGCCAGCGTGGCGGGAGTGTCCTACGAGCAGTACTTC. It encodes CASVAGVSYEQYF.

The rearrangement uses TRBV6-2 or TRBV6-3 and TRBJ2-2; a possible D gene is TRBD2 (5 bases). Germline CDR1 and CDR2: MNHEY and SVGEGT. V lost 2 bases and J 1 base, leaving 11 bases between the germline ends. CDR3 length: 16 amino acids. The CDR3 loop is CASSYVSAVNTGELFF. The CDR3 DNA sequence: TGTGCCAGCAGTTACGTATCAGCGGTGAACACCGGGGAGCTGTTTTTT.

This rearrangement joins TRBV9 to TRBJ2-3; TRBD1 agrees at 7 bases. This CDR3 is 16 amino acids long. Germline trimming cut 5 bases from V and 1 base from J; bases unmatched to any gene: 10. Germline values: CDR1 SGDLS, CDR2 YYNGEE. The CDR3 bases are TGTGCCAGCAGTTACGGCAGACAGGGTGGCACAGATACGCAGTATTTT. Protein sequence: CASSYGRQGGTDTQYF.

This clonotype turned up a few times. The chain uses TRBV12-3 or TRBV12-4 and TRBJ1-1; D is perhaps TRBD1 (5 bases). V was trimmed by 3 bases and J by 3 bases, leaving 11 bases between them. CDR3 length: 14 residues. The CDR3 nucleotides are TGTGCCAGCAGTTTTGGGGGGTCGGACACTGAAGCTTTCTTT. Translating it yields CASSFGGSDTEAFF.

This clonotype appeared many times. CDR3 amino acids: CSVVQSTGELFF. The CDR3 region has the DNA TGCAGCGTTGTCCAGAGCACCGGGGAGCTGTTTTTT. The chain uses TRBV29-1 and TRBJ2-2; no definite D call. With 4 bases removed from V and 4 bases from J, the gap between germline ends came to 7 bases. The CDR3 has 12 amino acids. Germline CDR1 reads SQVTM; CDR2 reads ANQGSEA.

Points on this clonotype: It may be a read error: a sequence one base away is much more abundant. The CDR3 spells CASRDTGGWTEALF. In DNA, the CDR3 is TGTGCCAGCCGAGATACCGGGGGGTGGACTGAAGCTCTCTTT. V gene TRBV12-3 or TRBV12-4 combines with J gene TRBJ1-1; a possible D gene is TRBD1 (5 bases). This CDR3 region has 14 residues.

This clonotype was recorded a few times. This chain links TRBV28 with TRBJ2-1; D perhaps matches TRBD1 (5 bases). This CDR3 contains 16 residues. V shed 6 bases and J shed 0 bases, with 15 bases lying between them. The germline V gene has CDR1 MDHEN and CDR2 SYDVKM. CDR3 protein: CASSTVGPPSYNEQFF. DNA of the CDR3: TGTGCCAGCAGCACGGTGGGGCCCCCCTCCTACAATGAGCAGTTCTTC.

This clonotype appeared a single time. A junction end diverges from the germline sequence, so it may reflect a read error. The V call is TRBV28, the J call TRBJ1-3, with a possible D match to TRBD1 (6 bases). The CDR3 is 17 amino acids. Germline V gives CDR1 MDHEN, CDR2 SYDVKM. The CDR3 here is CASSFFLDRHSGNTVYF. CDR3 coding DNA: TGTGCCAGCAGTTTTTTCCTGGACAGACACTCTGGAAACACCGTATATTTT.

Concerning this clonotype: A much more abundant neighbour one base away suggests this may be a read error. No conserved phenylalanine or tryptophan is present at the end of the CDR3, so a read error is the likely explanation. The chain is built from TRBV29-1 and TRBJ1-1; D unclear. The CDR3 has 10 amino acids. V lost 3 bases to trimming and J lost 8 bases, with 7 bases between them. Germline V lookup: CDR1 SQVTM, CDR2 ANQGSEA. The CDR3 bases are TGCAGCGTTGACGTTCCCGAAGCTTTCTAT. This codes for CSVDVPEAFY.

In regard to this clonotype: Since no conserved phenylalanine or tryptophan closes the CDR3, a read error is the likely cause. The CDR3 reads CAWSSTLISLGWDTQYS. The CDR3 region has the DNA TGTGCCTGGAGTTCTACCCTCATTAGTCTAGGGTGGGATACGCAGTATTCT. V is TRBV30 and J is TRBJ2-3, with D uncertain. The CDR3 is 17 residues long. From germline, CDR1 is GTSNPN and CDR2 SVGIG (reference sequence). V was clipped by 2 bases and J by 6 bases, with 24 bases between them.

As regards this clonotype: Its ends do not fully match the called genes, so a read error is possible. The rearrangement joins TRBV9 to TRBJ2-5; 7 nucleotides line up with TRBD2. Germline V CDR1 and CDR2: SGDLS, YYNGEE. CDR3 length: 14 residues. CDR3 region: CVSSDRLARETQYF. Written as DNA, the CDR3 is TGTGTCAGCAGCGACAGACTAGCACGGGAGACCCAGTACTTC. Supplemented by reference TRBV9 and TRBJ2-5, the full variable domain reads DSGVTQTPKHLITATGQRVTLRCSPRSGDLSVYWYQQSLDQGLQFLIQYYNGEERAKGNILERFSAQQFPDLHSELNLSSLELGDSALYFCVSSDRLARETQYFGPGTRLLVL.

The chain combines TRBV9 with TRBJ2-7; TRBD2 agrees at 7 bases. CDR3 size: 14 residues. Germline CDR1 and CDR2: SGDLS and YYNGEE. J was trimmed by 5 bases and V by 4 bases; bases with no gene match: 9. The CDR3, as DNA: TGTGCCAGCAGCCTAACGACTAGCAGGCACGAGCAGTACTTC. This translates into CASSLTTSRHEQYF.

Many counts were recorded for this clonotype. The CDR3 DNA reads as TGTGCCAGCAGCTCGACCTTAGCCACCTACGAGCAGTACTTC. Protein sequence: CASSSTLATYEQYF. This chain joins TRBV11-2 and TRBJ2-7; D is unresolved. The V gene lost 4 bases and the J gene lost 2 bases, with 12 bases spanning the gap. Germline CDR1 SGHAT, CDR2 FQNNGV. The CDR3 has 14 residues.

This clonotype was seen a handful of times. The chain uses TRBV7-2 and TRBJ2-5; 9 bases match TRBD2. J was trimmed by 1 base and V by 3 bases; bases with no gene match: 3. The CDR3 extends over 15 amino acids. The germline CDR1 and CDR2 sequences are SGHTA and FQGNSA. The CDR3 sequence is CASSFASGTQETQYF. CDR3 DNA sequence: TGTGCCAGCAGCTTCGCTAGCGGGACCCAAGAGACCCAGTACTTC. Together with reference TRBV7-2 and TRBJ2-5, the CDR3 gives the full variable domain: GAGVSQSPSNKVTEKGKDVELRCDPISGHTALYWYRQSLGQGLEFLIYFQGNSAPDKSGLPSDRFSAERTGGSVSTLTIQRTQQEDSAVYLCASSFASGTQETQYFGPGTRLLVL.

This clonotype came up many times. This chain links TRBV28 with TRBJ1-2, with 11 bases fitting TRBD1. V was clipped by 5 bases and J by 6 bases; unmatched bases: 5. This CDR3 is 14 amino acids long. The germline V gene has CDR1 MDHEN and CDR2 SYDVKM. The CDR3 here is CASSQGQGGDGYTF. CDR3 DNA sequence: TGTGCCAGCAGTCAGGGACAGGGGGGCGATGGCTACACCTTC.

In regard to this clonotype: A much larger clone lies a single base off, so this may be a read error. The rearrangement joins TRBV7-2 to TRBJ1-1; D is ambiguous. This CDR3 comprises 13 residues. V was cut by 6 bases and J by 6 bases, with 14 bases left in between. CDR1 is SGHTA, CDR2 FQGNSA, per germline. Written as DNA, the CDR3 is TGTGCCAGCAGTTATATAAAGGGAGCTGAAGCTTTCTTT. Its translation is CASSYIKGAEAFF. The full variable domain, its missing parts supplied by reference TRBV7-2 and TRBJ1-1, is GAGVSQSPSNKVTEKGKDVELRCDPISGHTALYWYRQSLGQGLEFLIYFQGNSAPDKSGLPSDRFSAERTGGSVSTLTIQRTQQEDSAVYLCASSYIKGAEAFFGQGTRLTVV.

The gene calls are TRBV20-1 and TRBJ2-3, with 10 bases aligning to TRBD1. The CDR3 extends over 16 amino acids. V shed 3 bases and J 2 bases; nucleotides not matched to a gene: 8. The germline gives CDR1 DFQATT, CDR2 SNEGSKA (reference sequence). As DNA, the CDR3 is TGCAGTGCTAGCGCCCCGGGACAGGGGTACACAGATACGCAGTATTTT. Translation: CSASAPGQGYTDTQYF.

Worth noting for this clonotype: A much larger clone differs from this one at a single base, so this may be a read error. This chain links TRBV6-2 or TRBV6-3 with TRBJ1-5; the D is unclear. CDR1 and CDR2 from the germline V gene are MNHEY and SVGEGT. The CDR3 contains 15 residues. The CDR3 is CASGYSDGSNQPQHF. In DNA form, the CDR3 reads TGTGCCAGCGGTTACTCGGACGGAAGCAATCAGCCCCAGCATTTT.

Ten or more counts support this clonotype. The genes are TRBV30 and TRBJ1-1; D is unclear. Looked up from germline, CDR1 is GTSNPN and CDR2 is SVGIG (reference sequence). CDR3 size: 12 residues. V shed 2 bases and J shed 4 bases, with 8 bases lying between them. CDR3 in DNA: TGTGCCTGGAGTTTCCTGGGCACTGAAGCTTTCTTT. Translating gives CAWSFLGTEAFF.

This rearrangement joins TRBV13 to TRBJ2-7, with 8 nucleotides matching TRBD2. The CDR3 extends over 16 amino acids. V shed 5 bases, J shed 4 bases, and the junction held 13 bases outside the gene matches. Germline CDR1 and CDR2: PRHDT and FYEKMQ (reference sequence). The CDR3: CASSPDGTGGRYEQYF. DNA for the CDR3: TGTGCCAGCAGCCCCGACGGGACTGGCGGGAGGTACGAGCAGTACTTC. The variable domain in full, completed from reference TRBV13 and TRBJ2-7, reads AAGVIQSPRHLIKEKRETATLKCYPIPRHDTVYWYQQGPGQDPQFLISFYEKMQSDKGSIPDRFSAQQFSDYHSELNMSSLELGDSALYFCASSPDGTGGRYEQYFGPGTRLTVT.

This clonotype was counted a few times. The chain employs TRBV29-1 and TRBJ1-1; a weak D match, TRBD1 (5 bases). This CDR3 has 12 amino acids. The germline V and J ends were trimmed by 4 bases and 0 bases, with 6 bases remaining between them. The V gene's germline CDR1 is SQVTM and CDR2 ANQGSEA. The CDR3 region is CSVGQMNTEAFF. DNA for the CDR3: TGCAGCGTTGGACAGATGAACACTGAAGCTTTCTTT.

This clonotype was found many times. V and J are TRBV4-1 and TRBJ1-6; D is undetermined. The CDR3 extends over 15 amino acids. V lost 1 base and J 6 bases, leaving 10 bases between the germline ends. Germline CDR1 MGHRA, CDR2 YSYEKL. The CDR3 here is CASSQVDMSNSPLHF. The CDR3 DNA reads as TGCGCCAGCAGCCAAGTCGACATGAGTAATTCACCCCTCCACTTT.

The chain recombines TRBV4-3 with TRBJ2-7, with a weak D call TRBD1 (5 bases). Trimming pared 0 bases from V and 2 bases from J, leaving 11 bases between. The CDR3 covers 15 residues. The germline gives CDR1 LGHNA, CDR2 YSLEER. The CDR3 DNA follows: TGCGCCAGCAGCCAAGAAGTGGGGCCCACCTACGAGCAGTACTTC. It specifies CASSQEVGPTYEQYF.

This clonotype appeared many times. CDR3 loop: CASSFFGLNTEAFF. The CDR3 DNA is TGTGCCAGCAGCTTTTTCGGACTGAACACTGAAGCTTTCTTT. The rearrangement uses TRBV7-2 and TRBJ1-1; D is ambiguous. The CDR3 loop spans 14 amino acids. Germline V gives CDR1 SGHTA, CDR2 FQGNSA. The ends were cut back, 3 bases at V and 0 bases at J, with 8 bases in the middle.